The 17 T cell receptor beta chains listed next were all sequenced from one sample in a study of blood T cells in healthy people across ages. Sample-barcoded 5' priming and a J-beta primer mix drove a second PCR of about 6 to 11 cycles. One entry per CDR3 protein results from TCRdb running MiXCR on the 5' RACE reads. This sample has about 970,000 distinct CDR3 sequences, with about 51% found just once. The sequenced sample was blood. These receptors originate from a woman aged 55-69 years in good health.

V gene TRBV12-3 or TRBV12-4 combines with J gene TRBJ1-6, with TRBD1 identical over 8 bases. V gave up 1 base and J gave up 7 bases; unmatched junction bases: 0. This CDR3 contains 14 residues. The CDR3 sequence is CASSLGTGNSPLHF. The CDR3 DNA sequence: TGTGCCAGCAGTTTAGGGACAGGGAATTCACCCCTCCACTTT.

This clonotype was detected a few times. This chain connects TRBV28 to TRBJ1-2, with no clear D. The CDR3 runs to 13 residues. V was clipped by 3 bases and J by 8 bases, with 13 bases between them. The germline CDR1 and CDR2 sequences are MDHEN and SYDVKM. CDR3 sequence reads: CASSLSGIGGYTF. The CDR3, as DNA: TGTGCCAGCAGTTTGTCTGGGATCGGAGGCTACACCTTC.

A note on this clonotype: One end of the junction is discordant with germline, which a read error may explain. The chain carries TRBV27 and TRBJ2-1, with D possibly TRBD1 on 6 matching bases. The CDR3 has 14 amino acids. Germline V gives CDR1 MNHEY, CDR2 SMNVEV (reference sequence). The chain's CDR3 is CTSSSGHHYNEQFF. Written as DNA, the CDR3 is TGTACCAGCAGTTCGGGACACCACTACAATGAGCAGTTCTTC.

A few counts support this clonotype. This rearrangement joins TRBV7-2 to TRBJ1-2; D is perhaps TRBD1 (5 bases). V lost 5 bases and J 5 bases, leaving 12 bases between the germline ends. The CDR3 covers 13 residues. Looked up from germline, CDR1 is SGHTA and CDR2 is FQGNSA. In nucleotides, the CDR3 is TGTGCCAGCAGCCGCCCTGGGGGGTATGGCTACACCTTC. As protein: CASSRPGGYGYTF.

This clonotype has just a few counts. This chain uses TRBV6-6 with TRBJ2-7; TRBD2 matches at 8 bases. The DNA matches TRBJ2-5 better at its end, which makes the J call doubtful. The germline V gene encodes CDR1 MNHNY and CDR2 SVGAGI (reference sequence). This CDR3 is built from 13 residues. CDR3 DNA sequence: TGTGCCAGCAGTACCGGACTAGCCGGGACCCAGTACTTC. Its protein product is CASSTGLAGTQYF.

This clonotype was picked up a small number of times. V is TRBV12-3 or TRBV12-4 and J is TRBJ2-4; D gene ambiguous. The CDR3 contains 14 residues. Trimming pared 7 bases from V and 0 bases from J, leaving 10 bases between. The DNA of the CDR3 is TGTGCCAGCACCAAACTTTTAGCCAAAAACATTCAGTACTTC. Its translation: CASTKLLAKNIQYF.

The rearrangement uses TRBV7-2 and TRBJ2-7; 8 bases line up with TRBD2. Per germline, CDR1 SGHTA and CDR2 FQGNSA. This CDR3 is 15 amino acids long. V was pared by 4 bases and J by 2 bases, with 7 bases of the junction left unmatched. Here the CDR3 DNA reads TGTGCCAGCAGCTACAGCGGGAGAAATACCTACGAGCAGTACTTC. Translated, it gives CASSYSGRNTYEQYF.

V usage is TRBV9 and J usage is TRBJ2-7; 7 nucleotides align to TRBD1. The junction had 10 bases not matched to a gene; V was cut back by 0 bases and J by 7 bases. The CDR3 has 15 amino acids. CDR1 is SGDLS, CDR2 YYNGEE, per germline. CDR3 nucleotides: TGTGCCAGCAGCGTAGGTGGAACAGGGGACGGTGAGCAGTACTTC. This codes for CASSVGGTGDGEQYF.

The chain links TRBV20-1 to TRBJ2-7; maybe TRBD2 (6 bases). With 5 bases removed from V and 2 bases from J, the gap between germline ends came to 16 bases. The CDR3 is 14 residues long. Germline values: CDR1 DFQATT, CDR2 SNEGSKA (reference sequence). DNA for the CDR3: TGCAGTGCTTCAACCGGGACTTCTACCTACGAGCAGTACTTC. As protein: CSASTGTSTYEQYF.

This clonotype was counted a single time. The V gene is TRBV20-1, the J gene TRBJ2-1; 11 bases map to TRBD2. Trimming at V came to 5 bases and at J to 15 bases, leaving 9 bases not matched to a gene. The CDR3 spans 12 residues. Germline CDR1 DFQATT, CDR2 SNEGSKA (reference sequence). CDR3 in DNA: TGCAGTGCTCCTCTACTAGCGGGAGTGATGTTCTTC. This sequence encodes CSAPLLAGVMFF.

The J gene is TRBJ2-2, the V gene TRBV13; a weak D match, TRBD1 (5 bases). Germline CDR1 and CDR2: PRHDT and FYEKMQ (reference sequence). V gave up 1 base and J gave up 2 bases, with 20 bases separating them. CDR3 length equals 19 residues. CDR3 sequence: CASSLAGKILGDNTGELFF. DNA for the CDR3: TGTGCCAGCAGCTTAGCAGGAAAAATTTTAGGGGATAACACCGGGGAGCTGTTTTTT.

This clonotype has more than one count but fewer than ten. V and J are TRBV7-2 and TRBJ2-7, with D possibly matching TRBD2 (7 bases). Trimming cost V 3 bases and J 2 bases, with 14 bases left between them. Germline CDR1 is SGHTA and CDR2 is FQGNSA. This CDR3 is 15 amino acids long. Here the CDR3 reads CASSLDSGGTYEQYF. As DNA, the CDR3 is TGTGCCAGCAGCTTGGACTCGGGGGGCACCTACGAGCAGTACTTC. Complete variable domain (other parts from reference TRBV7-2 and TRBJ2-7): GAGVSQSPSNKVTEKGKDVELRCDPISGHTALYWYRQSLGQGLEFLIYFQGNSAPDKSGLPSDRFSAERTGGSVSTLTIQRTQQEDSAVYLCASSLDSGGTYEQYFGPGTRLTVT.

This chain joins TRBV21-1 and TRBJ2-3. TRBV21-1 is a recognized pseudogene. The CDR3 loop spans 16 amino acids. The DNA of the CDR3 is TGTGCCAGCAGCAAATCTATAGGAAGGCACACAGATACGCAGTATTTT. Protein sequence: CASSKSIGRHTDTQYF.

V and J are TRBV4-1 and TRBJ2-5; D is undetermined. Germline V CDR1 and CDR2: MGHRA, YSYEKL. CDR3 size: 14 residues. V was cut by 6 bases and J by 2 bases, with 13 bases left in between. The CDR3 DNA reads as TGCGCCAGCAGAAACACCCGGGTACAAGAGACCCAGTACTTC. Translated: CASRNTRVQETQYF.

This clonotype appeared many times. The chain combines TRBV4-1 with TRBJ2-5, with a weak D call TRBD1 (6 bases). The V gene's germline CDR1 is MGHRA and CDR2 YSYEKL. This CDR3 contains 14 residues. The germline V and J ends were trimmed by 5 bases and 2 bases, with 12 bases remaining between them. This chain's CDR3 is CASSTQGTQETQYF. The CDR3 bases are TGCGCCAGCAGCACACAGGGAACACAAGAGACCCAGTACTTC.

This clonotype was counted many times. V and J are TRBV3-1 and TRBJ2-7; D remains ambiguous. CDR1 LGHDT and CDR2 YNNKEL come from the germline V gene (reference sequence). The CDR3 runs 14 residues. V gave up 1 base and J gave up 1 base, with 8 bases separating them. CDR3 in amino acids: CASSQGYRSYEQYF. CDR3 nucleotide sequence: TGTGCCAGCAGCCAAGGATACCGATCCTACGAGCAGTACTTC.

The rearrangement joins TRBV5-1 to TRBJ2-5; D might be TRBD2 (6 bases). The ends were cut back, 0 bases at V and 5 bases at J, with 14 bases in the middle. The CDR3 covers 15 residues. Germline V lookup: CDR1 SGHRS, CDR2 YFSETQ. CDR3 nucleotides: TGCGCCAGCAGCTTGGGTCGCGGGAACATCGAGACCCAGTACTTC. Its protein is CASSLGRGNIETQYF.